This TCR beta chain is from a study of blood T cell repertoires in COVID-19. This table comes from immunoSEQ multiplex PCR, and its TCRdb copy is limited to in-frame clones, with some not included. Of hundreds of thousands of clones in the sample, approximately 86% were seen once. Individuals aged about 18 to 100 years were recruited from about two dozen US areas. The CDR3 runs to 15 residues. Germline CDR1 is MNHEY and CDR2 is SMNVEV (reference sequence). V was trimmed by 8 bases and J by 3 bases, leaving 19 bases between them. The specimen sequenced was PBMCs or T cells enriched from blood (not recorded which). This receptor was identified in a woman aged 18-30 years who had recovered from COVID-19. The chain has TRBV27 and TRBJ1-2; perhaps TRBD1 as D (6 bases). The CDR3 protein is CASSGGGGRDYGYTF. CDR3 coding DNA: TGTGCCAGCTCAGGTGGGGGGGGCCGTGACTATGGCTACACCTTC.